The table lists the clone carrying this TCR beta chain with many counts. Its antigen is unidentified. The sample comes from a study of regulatory T cells in long-lasting Graves disease. Building of the TCR beta libraries involved iRepertoire HTBI primers and Arm-PCR of CDR3 regions. MiXCR, applied by TCRdb to the multiplex PCR reads, yields one record per CDR3 protein. Of 200,000 to 250,000 distinct CDR3 sequences in the sample, around 20% were seen once. Overall study results and limits: Patients with persistent disease showed a bias toward TRBV28, TRBJ1-2 and TRBJ2-5.

Time point noted: newly diagnosed GD, antithyroid drugs for less than 3 months. RNA extracted from PBMCs served as the sequencing template. The germline gives CDR1 ENHRY, CDR2 SYGVKD. There are 14 residues in the CDR3. The V gene lost 3 bases and the J gene lost 3 bases, with 9 bases spanning the gap. The material was peripheral blood mononuclear cells (PBMCs), obtained at new diagnosis, from a patient treated with antithyroid drugs. The genes are TRBV10-3 and TRBJ2-1, with a possible D match to TRBD2 (5 bases). The clonotype was recovered from a female donor with Graves disease. Here the CDR3 DNA reads TGTGCCATCAGTGACCGGACTTTCTACAATGAGCAGTTCTTC. This translates into CAISDRTFYNEQFF.